This is a list of T cell receptor beta chains from one sample in a study of shared clonotypes between healthy human individuals. Here immunoSEQ multiplex PCR was the method, and the copy in TCRdb shows in-frame clones only, minus some. The sample records roughly 2 million clones, more than 90% being singletons. The specimen sequenced was naive CD4+ T cells sorted from blood. The receptors shown here come from a man aged 18 to 29 in good health. Both conserved end residues are part of each CDR3. D genes are given only for firm matches. Clone sizes are given selectively: once, few, many, or a class where the clone is expanded.

TRBV5-1,-,once,TRBJ2-7,CASSPGLNYLGSAEQYF,TGCGCCAGCAGCCCGGGACTGAATTACCTAGGGTCCGCCGAGCAGTACTTC
TRBV6-5,-,-,TRBJ2-3,CASKRRATDTQYF,TGTGCCAGCAAAAGAAGAGCCACAGATACGCAGTATTTT
TRBV18,TRBD2,-,TRBJ2-7,CASSPAGLAGISYEQYF,TGTGCCAGCTCACCAGCCGGACTAGCGGGTATATCCTACGAGCAGTACTTC
TRBV30,-,-,TRBJ1-5,CAWENGRNQPQHF,TGTGCCTGGGAAAACGGGAGAAATCAGCCCCAGCATTTT
TRBV18,TRBD2,-,TRBJ2-7,CASSPPSGNDEQYF,TGTGCCAGCTCACCCCCTAGCGGGAACGACGAGCAGTACTTC
TRBV14,-,-,TRBJ1-4,CASSQRTGNEKLFF,TGTGCCAGCAGCCAAAGGACGGGCAATGAAAAACTGTTTTTT
TRBV30,-,-,TRBJ2-3,CAWSVGGQDTQYF,TGTGCCTGGAGTGTGGGGGGGCAGGATACGCAGTATTTT
TRBV9,-,-,TRBJ2-3,CASSVVGGGDTQYF,TGTGCCAGCAGCGTAGTGGGGGGCGGCGATACGCAGTATTTT
TRBV19,-,-,TRBJ1-6,CASSTVAENSPLHF,TGTGCCAGTAGTACAGTCGCCGAGAATTCACCCCTCCACTTT
TRBV6-5,TRBD1,-,TRBJ2-7,CASSYSTGGVYEQYF,TGTGCCAGCAGTTACTCGACAGGGGGAGTCTACGAGCAGTACTTC
TRBV6-1,-,-,TRBJ1-2,CASSEGAGYTF,TGTGCCAGCAGTGAAGGGGCTGGCTACACCTTC
TRBV13,-,-,TRBJ2-6,CASSPRGAGANVLTF,TGTGCCAGCAGTCCCAGGGGGGCTGGGGCCAACGTCCTGACTTTC
TRBV10-3,TRBD2,-,TRBJ2-3,CAISAPGTSGEKGTDTQYF,TGTGCCATCAGTGCTCCCGGGACTAGCGGGGAGAAGGGCACAGATACGCAGTATTTT
TRBV27,TRBD1,-,TRBJ1-2,CASSLQGVRGYGYTF,TGTGCCAGCAGTTTACAGGGGGTGCGCGGCTATGGCTACACCTTC
TRBV27,-,-,TRBJ2-3,CASSRTTDTQYF,TGTGCCAGCAGTCGAACGACAGATACGCAGTATTTT
TRBV12-5,-,-,TRBJ2-3,CASGFSPKGSENTDTQYF,TGTGCTAGTGGTTTTTCCCCGAAGGGTAGCGAAAACACAGATACGCAGTATTTT
TRBV5-6,-,-,TRBJ1-3,CASSLGQGNTIYF,TGTGCCAGCAGCTTGGGCCAGGGAAACACCATATATTTT
TRBV30,-,-,TRBJ1-4,CAFSDSSYEKLFF,TGTGCCTTCTCGGACAGCAGCTACGAAAAACTGTTTTTT
TRBV29-1,-,-,TRBJ2-3,CSVETSTDTQYF,TGCAGCGTTGAAACCAGCACAGATACGCAGTATTTT
TRBV7-9,-,-,TRBJ2-2,CASSPGGNRGGELFF,TGTGCCAGCAGCCCCGGCGGGAACAGGGGCGGGGAGCTGTTTTTT
TRBV28,-,-,TRBJ1-5,CASSLEALGNQPQHF,TGTGCCAGCAGTTTAGAGGCTCTAGGCAATCAGCCCCAGCATTTT
TRBV2,TRBD2,-,TRBJ2-7,CASSDARLAYEQYF,TGTGCCAGCAGTGACGCTCGACTAGCTTACGAGCAGTACTTC
TRBV10-3,TRBD2,once,TRBJ2-7,CAAGGGLAGEPDEQYF,TGTGCTGCCGGAGGGGGACTAGCGGGGGAGCCTGACGAGCAGTACTTC
TRBV11-2,-,-,TRBJ1-4,CASKRSATEKLFF,TGTGCCAGCAAACGGTCCGCAACTGAAAAACTGTTTTTT
TRBV9,TRBD1,-,TRBJ1-1,CASSVGGGRAGTEAFF,TGTGCCAGCAGCGTAGGAGGGGGCAGGGCCGGCACTGAAGCTTTCTTT
TRBV18,TRBD1,-,TRBJ1-1,CASSPDRDYTEAFF,TGTGCCAGCTCACCGGACAGGGATTACACTGAAGCTTTCTTT
TRBV18,TRBD1,-,TRBJ1-2,CASSPPGTGVDGYTF,TGTGCCAGCTCACCACCGGGGACAGGGGTAGACGGCTACACCTTC
TRBV19,TRBD1,few,TRBJ1-1,CASSRGQANTEAFF,TGTGCCAGTAGTAGGGGACAGGCGAACACTGAAGCTTTCTTT
TRBV30,-,-,TRBJ1-6,CAWKISYNSPLHF,TGTGCCTGGAAGATCTCCTATAATTCACCCCTCCACTTT
TRBV5-8,TRBD1,-,TRBJ1-5,CASSFRGSNQPQHF,TGTGCCAGCAGCTTCAGGGGGAGCAATCAGCCCCAGCATTTT
TRBV27,-,-,TRBJ1-1,CASSSEGRSRTEAFF,TGTGCCAGCAGTTCGGAGGGGCGGTCAAGAACTGAAGCTTTCTTT
TRBV6-1,-,-,TRBJ2-5,CASRSSETQYF,TGTGCCAGCAGAAGCTCAGAGACCCAGTACTTC
TRBV19,-,-,TRBJ2-5,CASSTGQETQYF,TGTGCCAGTAGTACAGGTCAAGAGACCCAGTACTTC
TRBV7-8,-,-,TRBJ2-7,CASSSSSLGGYEQYF,TGTGCCAGCAGCTCGAGCTCGTTGGGCGGGTACGAGCAGTACTTC
TRBV5-1,-,-,TRBJ1-1,CASTYREGTEAFF,TGCGCCAGCACATACAGGGAGGGCACTGAAGCTTTCTTT
TRBV23-1,-,-,TRBJ2-7,CASSQLRGPLSYEQYF,TGCGCCAGCAGTCAACTTAGAGGGCCCCTCTCCTACGAGCAGTACTTC
TRBV5-1,-,-,TRBJ2-7,CASSLGGGPPDEQYF,TGCGCCAGCAGCTTAGGAGGGGGGCCTCCCGACGAGCAGTACTTC
TRBV7-9,-,-,TRBJ2-2,CASSPILNTGELFF,TGTGCCAGCAGCCCCATTTTGAACACCGGGGAGCTGTTTTTT
TRBV6-5,-,-,TRBJ1-6,CASSYSPETPGGLHF,TGTGCCAGCAGTTACTCCCCCGAGACACCGGGGGGCCTCCACTTT
TRBV5-1,-,-,TRBJ2-5,CASSHPLETQYF,TGCGCCAGCAGCCACCCCCTAGAGACCCAGTACTTC
TRBV28,-,once,TRBJ2-7,CASSLGVSVLKREQYF,TGTGCCAGCAGTTTAGGAGTCTCGGTCTTAAAACGTGAGCAGTACTTC
TRBV27,TRBD2,-,TRBJ2-7,CASSSSGRVSEQYF,TGTGCCAGCAGTTCTAGCGGGAGAGTTAGCGAGCAGTACTTC
TRBV21-1,-,once,TRBJ2-7,CVKPGCTYEQYF,TGTGTCAAGCCGGGATGCACCTACGAGCAGTACTTC
TRBV5-1,TRBD1,-,TRBJ1-4,CASSLSGTGMTNEKLFF,TGCGCCAGCAGTCTCTCCGGGACAGGGATGACTAATGAAAAACTGTTTTTT
TRBV30,-,-,TRBJ1-3,CAWSQWGPQPSGNTIYF,TGTGCCTGGTCCCAATGGGGGCCGCAACCCTCTGGAAACACCATATATTTT
TRBV6-6,-,once,TRBJ1-3,CASSYSGGLGGNTIYF,TGTGCCAGCAGTTACTCTGGGGGACTAGGTGGAAACACCATATATTTT
TRBV30,-,-,TRBJ2-5,CAWSQGRQETQYF,TGTGCCTGGAGCCAGGGGAGGCAAGAGACCCAGTACTTC
TRBV2,-,-,TRBJ1-4,CASSTVANEKLFF,TGTGCCAGCAGTACAGTAGCTAATGAAAAACTGTTTTTT
TRBV7-8,-,-,TRBJ2-1,CASSLLGPSQPGEQFF,TGTGCCAGCAGCTTATTGGGGCCTAGCCAGCCGGGCGAGCAGTTCTTC
TRBV19,-,-,TRBJ1-6,CASSIRWESSPLHF,TGTGCCAGTAGTATTAGGTGGGAATCTTCACCCCTCCACTTT
TRBV5-1,-,-,TRBJ2-7,CASSLAPPSYEQYF,TGCGCCAGCAGCTTGGCGCCCCCATCCTACGAGCAGTACTTC
TRBV11-2,-,-,TRBJ1-2,CASSSPAGPVGYTF,TGTGCCAGCAGCTCTCCAGCGGGGCCGGTCGGCTACACCTTC
TRBV6-1,TRBD2,once,TRBJ2-5,CASSDPTSGGHQETQYF,TGTGCCAGCAGTGATCCTACTAGCGGGGGTCACCAAGAGACCCAGTACTTC